Shown below are 31 T cell receptor beta chains from a single sample sequenced in a study of OX40 agonist ivuxolimab in advanced cancers. Sequenced by immunoSEQ multiplex PCR; TCRdb stores in-frame clones only, minus some. The table lists 39,000 or so clones, about 83% of them singletons, with approximately 35% in the top ten. The sequences come from CD4+ or CD8+ T cells sorted from blood, collected in a trial of the OX40 agonist ivuxolimab. These receptors were collected from an adult with an advanced solid tumor such as melanoma, head and neck, liver or kidney cancer.

The chain is built from TRBV6-5 and TRBJ2-7; the match to TRBD1 covers 8 bases. This CDR3 contains 12 residues. The J segment lost 3 bases and the V segment lost 11 bases, leaving 6 bases of the junction unmatched. From germline, CDR1 is MNHEY and CDR2 SVGAGI. CDR3 DNA: TGTGCCTCAGGGGACAGGCTCTACGAGCAGTACTTC. This translates into CASGDRLYEQYF.

The V and J genes are TRBV6-5 and TRBJ2-3, with D unresolved. Germline V gene sequence: CDR1 MNHEY, CDR2 SVGAGI. Trimming shortened V by 4 bases and J by 0 bases, and 14 bases separated the two germline ends. The CDR3 is 16 amino acids. The CDR3, as DNA: TGTGCCAGCAGTTCCCGGCAGGATCTTAGCACAGATACGCAGTATTTT. Its protein product is CASSSRQDLSTDTQYF.

The chain joins TRBV7-8 to TRBJ2-2; D is undetermined. CDR1 is SGHVS and CDR2 is FQNEAQ in the germline V gene. This CDR3 contains 15 residues. The V gene lost 5 bases and the J gene lost 4 bases, with 14 bases spanning the gap. CDR3 nucleotides: TGTGCCAGCAGCGCGAATCCCGGCGTCACCGGGGAGCTGTTTTTT. Translated, it gives CASSANPGVTGELFF. Using reference TRBV7-8 and TRBJ2-2 for the parts outside the CDR3, the full variable domain is GAGVSQSPRYKVAKRGQDVALRCDPISGHVSLFWYQQALGQGPEFLTYFQNEAQLDKSGLPSDRFFAERPEGSVSTLKIQRTQQEDSAVYLCASSANPGVTGELFFGEGSRLTVL.

The V and J genes are TRBV7-9 and TRBJ2-4, with D maybe TRBD1 (5 bases). V was trimmed by 1 base and J by 7 bases, leaving 11 bases between them. Germline CDR1 SEHNR, CDR2 FQNEAQ (reference sequence). This CDR3 is 14 amino acids long. CDR3 in amino acids: CASSLGQGRNIQYF. CDR3 coding DNA: TGTGCCAGCAGCTTAGGGCAGGGTCGGAACATTCAGTACTTC.

The V call is TRBV5-4, the J call TRBJ2-3, with D perhaps TRBD2 (6 bases). Germline V gives CDR1 SGHNT, CDR2 YYREEE (reference sequence). This CDR3 comprises 14 residues. The ends were cut back, 0 bases at V and 9 bases at J, with 14 bases in the middle. CDR3: CASSLEASDHTQYF. CDR3 coding DNA: TGTGCCAGCAGCTTGGAGGCTAGCGACCACACGCAGTATTTT.

The chain carries TRBV9 and TRBJ1-4, with D maybe TRBD1 (5 bases). V shed 0 bases and J shed 0 bases, with 9 bases lying between them. This CDR3 has 16 residues. CDR1 and CDR2 from the germline V gene are SGDLS and YYNGEE. The CDR3 DNA is TGTGCCAGCAGCGTAGTCGGGGGATCAACTAATGAAAAACTGTTTTTT. Its protein is CASSVVGGSTNEKLFF.

The chain uses TRBV11-2 and TRBJ2-1; D might be TRBD2 (6 bases). V lost 2 bases, J lost 13 bases, and 15 bases lay in between. The germline V gene has CDR1 SGHAT and CDR2 FQNNGV. The CDR3 consists of 13 residues. The CDR3 DNA reads as TGTGCCAGCAGCTTAAATACGTTGGGGGGTCAGTTCTTC. It encodes CASSLNTLGGQFF. Supplemented by reference TRBV11-2 and TRBJ2-1, the full variable domain reads EAGVAQSPRYKIIEKRQSVAFWCNPISGHATLYWYQQILGQGPKLLIQFQNNGVVDDSQLPKDRFSAERLKGVDSTLKIQPAKLEDSAVYLCASSLNTLGGQFFGPGTRLTVL.

The rearrangement links TRBV30 to TRBJ1-5, with D tentatively TRBD1 (5 bases). The CDR3 spans 13 residues. Germline-derived CDR1 and CDR2 are GTSNPN and SVGIG (reference sequence). V was trimmed by 2 bases and J by 6 bases, leaving 11 bases between them. CDR3 DNA: TGTGCCTGGAGTCGCCAGGGCGGTCAGCCCCAGCATTTT. It codes for CAWSRQGGQPQHF.

The chain carries TRBV5-4 and TRBJ2-5; the D is unclear. V was cut by 0 bases and J by 1 base, with 7 bases left in between. CDR3 length equals 14 residues. Germline lookup yields CDR1 SGHNT and CDR2 YYREEE (reference sequence). The CDR3 DNA reads TGTGCCAGCAGCTTGGTCGACTCCCAAGAGACCCAGTACTTC. Encoded protein: CASSLVDSQETQYF.

The chain has TRBV6-5 and TRBJ2-3; 8 positions match TRBD2. The V gene end was trimmed by 5 bases and the J gene end by 5 bases; junction bases not matched to a gene: 3. The CDR3 contains 13 residues. Germline V gene lookup returns CDR1 MNHEY and CDR2 SVGAGI. The CDR3 spells CASSSGGGDTQYF. The DNA of the CDR3 is TGTGCCAGCAGTAGCGGGGGAGGAGATACGCAGTATTTT.

CDR3 amino acids: CASSSYRGRAAKNIQYF. The CDR3 nucleotides read TGTGCCAGCAGCTCATACCGGGGCCGGGCGGCCAAAAACATTCAGTACTTC. This chain uses TRBV7-9 with TRBJ2-4; D is perhaps TRBD1 or TRBD2 (5 bases each). CDR3 length equals 17 residues. CDR1 is SEHNR, CDR2 FQNEAQ, per germline (reference sequence). V lost 4 bases to trimming and J lost 1 base, with 17 bases between them.

V usage is TRBV5-1 and J usage is TRBJ1-1; D gene uncertain. The CDR3 runs 13 residues. V lost 8 bases and J 2 bases, leaving 13 bases between the germline ends. The germline gives CDR1 SGHRS, CDR2 YFSETQ. The CDR3 spells CASMGGINTEAFF. For the CDR3, the DNA is TGCGCCAGTATGGGAGGGATCAACACTGAAGCTTTCTTT.

This clone was observed a few times. The CDR3 spells CATPPRASTDTQYF. In DNA, the CDR3 is TGTGCCACCCCTCCCAGGGCTAGCACAGATACGCAGTATTTT. The chain recombines TRBV15 with TRBJ2-3, with TRBD1 as a possible D gene (5 bases). In germline, CDR1 is LNHNV, CDR2 YYDKDF (reference sequence). V lost 8 bases and J lost 0, with 12 bases in between. The CDR3 length is 14 residues.

The V gene is TRBV19, the J gene TRBJ1-1; possible D gene TRBD1, 5 bases. CDR1 is LNHDA and CDR2 is SQIVND in the germline V gene (reference sequence). CDR3 length: 15 residues. Between the trimmed V and J ends, which lost 3 bases and 1 base, there was a span of 12 bases. The DNA of the CDR3 is TGTGCCAGTAGTATTTCGGGCAGGGAGAACACTGAAGCTTTCTTT. Translation gives CASSISGRENTEAFF.

This clone was observed once. This chain uses TRBV6-6 with TRBJ1-2; D call uncertain. The CDR3 loop spans 14 amino acids. Germline lookup yields CDR1 MNHNY and CDR2 SVGAGI (reference sequence). The V end lost 0 bases, the J end lost 4 bases, and 9 bases lay between the germline ends. CDR3 nucleotide sequence: TGTGCCAGCAGTTACTCGGCAAGGACCTATGGCTACACCTTC. Its translation is CASSYSARTYGYTF.

This chain connects TRBV6-6 to TRBJ2-7, with D perhaps TRBD2 (5 bases). Germline V gene lookup returns CDR1 MNHNY and CDR2 SVGAGI (reference sequence). V was shortened by 11 bases and J by 2 bases, with 10 bases between the two germline ends. The CDR3 is made up of 11 amino acids. The CDR3: CAVGETYEQYF. CDR3 coding DNA: TGTGCCGTCGGGGAAACCTACGAGCAGTACTTC.

This chain's CDR3 is CASSVAGYMNEQFF. Here the CDR3 DNA reads TGTGCCAGCAGCGTCGCGGGCTATATGAATGAGCAGTTCTTC. The V gene is TRBV9, the J gene TRBJ2-1; a possible D gene is TRBD2 (5 bases). The V gene's germline CDR1 is SGDLS and CDR2 YYNGEE. V gave up 2 bases and J gave up 7 bases, with 13 bases separating them. The CDR3 runs to 14 residues.

The CDR3 region is CASTRGGGAVDTQYF. The CDR3 nucleotides read TGTGCCAGCACCCGTGGCGGGGGGGCTGTAGATACGCAGTATTTT. The chain recombines TRBV5-4 with TRBJ2-3; 9 nucleotides line up with TRBD2. This CDR3 region has 15 residues. V dropped 6 bases and J dropped 5; count of bases not matched to a gene: 10. Looked up from germline, CDR1 is SGHNT and CDR2 is YYREEE (reference sequence). The whole variable domain, filled in from reference TRBV5-4 and TRBJ2-3, reads ETGVTQSPTHLIKTRGQQVTLRCSSQSGHNTVSWYQQALGQGPQFIFQYYREEENGRGNFPPRFSGLQFPNYSSELNVNALELDDSALYLCASTRGGGAVDTQYFGPGTRLTVL.

The chain uses TRBV29-1 and TRBJ2-1; 8 bases fit TRBD2. Germline-derived CDR1 and CDR2 are SQVTM and ANQGSEA. The CDR3 is 14 residues long. V was pared by 4 bases and J by 3 bases, with 5 bases of the junction left unmatched. The CDR3, as DNA: TGCAGCGTTGTTTGGACTAGCAACTACAATGAGCAGTTCTTC. It specifies CSVVWTSNYNEQFF.

In its sample, this clone was seen once. The rearrangement uses TRBV11-2 and TRBJ2-1, with D hard to call. Deletions cut 6 bases from V and 5 bases from J, with 11 bases between. Germline V CDR1 and CDR2: SGHAT, FQNNGV. The CDR3 extends over 13 amino acids. This CDR3 reads CASSPSRNNEQFF. The CDR3, as DNA: TGTGCCAGCAGTCCTTCGCGGAACAATGAGCAGTTCTTC. The full variable domain, completed using reference TRBV11-2 and TRBJ2-1, is EAGVAQSPRYKIIEKRQSVAFWCNPISGHATLYWYQQILGQGPKLLIQFQNNGVVDDSQLPKDRFSAERLKGVDSTLKIQPAKLEDSAVYLCASSPSRNNEQFFGPGTRLTVL.

This chain connects TRBV2 to TRBJ1-6; 7 bases map to TRBD1. Germline lookup yields CDR1 SNHLY and CDR2 FYNNEI. V shed 5 bases, J shed 3 bases, and the junction held 10 bases outside the gene matches. The CDR3 runs to 17 residues. The CDR3 DNA reads TGTGCCAGCAGTCCTCTCGGACAGGCCAACTATAATTCACCCCTCCACTTT. This gives the protein CASSPLGQANYNSPLHF.

This clone has just one count. This chain's CDR3 is CASSSGGVRIGDEQFF. CDR3 DNA sequence: TGTGCCAGCAGCTCAGGCGGCGTTCGGATTGGGGATGAGCAGTTCTTC. The chain combines TRBV7-7 with TRBJ2-1; D is unclear. The CDR3 contains 16 residues. V lost 4 bases to trimming and J lost 8 bases, with 21 bases between them. CDR1 SSHAT and CDR2 FNYEAQ come from the germline V gene (reference sequence). Full variable domain (missing parts from reference TRBV7-7 and TRBJ2-1): GAGVSQSPRYKVTKRGQDVTLRCDPISSHATLYWYQQALGQGPEFLTYFNYEAQPDKSGLPSDRFSAERPEGSISTLTIQRTEQRDSAMYRCASSSGGVRIGDEQFFGPGTRLTVL.

CDR3 region: CASSGILISNQPQHF. CDR3 nucleotide sequence: TGTGCCAGCAGCGGGATTTTAATTAGCAATCAGCCCCAGCATTTT. V usage is TRBV28 and J usage is TRBJ1-5; unclear D gene. This CDR3 region has 15 residues. Germline V CDR1 and CDR2: MDHEN, SYDVKM. V was pared by 6 bases and J by 0 bases, with 12 bases between.

V and J are TRBV2 and TRBJ2-5, with 14 bases matching TRBD2. CDR1 and CDR2 from the germline V gene are SNHLY and FYNNEI. The J segment lost 4 bases and the V segment lost 5 bases, leaving 6 bases of the junction unmatched. The CDR3 covers 16 residues. Here the CDR3 reads CASSKGLAGAGETQYF. The CDR3, as DNA: TGTGCCAGCAGTAAGGGACTAGCGGGGGCAGGAGAGACCCAGTACTTC.

The chain links TRBV18 to TRBJ2-7; 9 nucleotides line up with TRBD1. The V gene's germline CDR1 is KGHSH and CDR2 LQKENI. This CDR3 region has 15 residues. The J segment lost 2 bases and the V segment lost 4 bases, leaving 6 bases of the junction unmatched. The CDR3 loop reads CASSLTGGKTYEQYF. The CDR3 bases are TGTGCCAGCTCACTGACAGGGGGAAAGACCTACGAGCAGTACTTC.

J is TRBJ2-5 and V is TRBV28; 7 bases line up with TRBD2. V shed 4 bases, J shed 1 base, and the junction held 6 bases outside the gene matches. Germline loops: CDR1 MDHEN, CDR2 SYDVKM. The length of the CDR3 is 15 residues. The CDR3 is CASSSRGVIQETQYF. The CDR3 nucleotides are TGTGCCAGCAGTTCTCGGGGGGTGATCCAAGAGACCCAGTACTTC.

This rearrangement joins TRBV5-1 to TRBJ2-2; 7 bases fit TRBD1. CDR1 is SGHRS and CDR2 is YFSETQ in the germline V gene. The CDR3 loop spans 15 amino acids. V lost 4 bases, J lost 2 bases, and 5 bases stayed unmatched. The CDR3: CASSPRQGNTGELFF. DNA of the CDR3: TGCGCCAGCAGCCCGCGACAGGGAAACACCGGGGAGCTGTTTTTT.

V is TRBV4-1 and J is TRBJ2-5; D ambiguous. The germline CDR1 and CDR2 sequences are MGHRA and YSYEKL. The CDR3 totals 14 residues. V shed 1 base and J shed 7 bases, with 13 bases lying between them. The CDR3 loop is CASSQGGMGRTQYF. Here the CDR3 DNA reads TGCGCCAGCAGCCAAGGGGGTATGGGTAGGACCCAGTACTTC.

The chain carries TRBV9 and TRBJ1-2; D remains unclear. There are 16 residues in the CDR3. V lost 0 bases and J 2 bases, leaving 14 bases between the germline ends. CDR1 and CDR2 (germline): SGDLS, YYNGEE. The CDR3 reads CASSVEGMWGNYGYTF. The CDR3, as DNA: TGTGCCAGCAGCGTAGAGGGCATGTGGGGAAACTATGGCTACACCTTC.

This chain connects TRBV6-1 to TRBJ2-4; D is undetermined. This CDR3 is built from 12 residues. Trimming pared 8 bases from V and 6 bases from J, leaving 11 bases between. CDR1 and CDR2 from the germline V gene are MNHNS and SASEGT. The CDR3 coding sequence is TGTGCCAGCGAGGAAGTAAGAAACATTCAGTACTTC. Its protein is CASEEVRNIQYF.

This clone was seen just once. The chain combines TRBV25-1 with TRBJ1-1, with a possible D match to TRBD1 (5 bases). V dropped 2 bases and J dropped 8 bases, with 9 bases sitting between them. Germline CDR1 is MGHDK and CDR2 is SYGVNS. This CDR3 contains 12 residues. In DNA, the CDR3 is TGTGCCAGCAGTGAACTCGGGGGGGAAGCTTTCTTT. As protein: CASSELGGEAFF.